These T cell receptor beta chains were read from a single sample in a study of T cells after yellow fever vaccination. TCRdb recomputed calls from the 5' RACE reads with MiXCR, one row per CDR3 protein. Among 250,000 or so distinct CDR3 sequences listed, roughly 6.8% were seen once. Sequenced material: CD4+ T cells sorted from PBMCs, taken on the day of the yellow fever booster vaccination. These receptors were taken from a man aged 25-40 years who received the YFV17D yellow fever vaccine. Each CDR3 is given without its conserved first and last residue. The order of the fields is D gene, J gene, CDR3 length, V gene, CDR3 protein. D genes are given only for firm matches.

-,TRBJ1-6,14,TRBV3-1,ASSLQLIGGNSPLH
TRBD1,TRBJ1-1,13,TRBV6-5,ASSYPGTVHTEAF
-,TRBJ2-7,13,TRBV5-8,ASSITNRATYEQY
-,TRBJ2-7,15,TRBV5-1,ASSLGTGDPPSYEQY
-,TRBJ2-5,10,TRBV21-1,ASSIGQETQY
-,TRBJ2-5,13,TRBV2,ASSPTERYQETQY
TRBD2,TRBJ2-7,13,TRBV27,ASSLSVPGGYEQY
-,TRBJ2-1,15,TRBV7-8,ASSLTLGEPYNNEQF
-,TRBJ2-1,14,TRBV9,ASTVGGWETGNEQF
TRBD2,TRBJ2-5,14,TRBV5-4,ASSLVFSGREETQY
-,TRBJ2-1,11,TRBV2,ASTLSWEGRQF
TRBD2,TRBJ2-1,14,TRBV5-1,ASSSGAGGEYNEQF
-,TRBJ1-2,13,TRBV7-8,ASSYRDTVARGYT
-,TRBJ2-5,11,TRBV5-1,ASSLGSWETQY
TRBD2,TRBJ2-1,15,TRBV5-4,ASSLGGLAGAYNEQF
TRBD1,TRBJ2-7,11,TRBV6-2/TRBV6-3,ASKRGQRFEQY
-,TRBJ2-3,12,TRBV19,ASSTDSFTDTQY
TRBD1,TRBJ2-7,17,TRBV5-6,ASENRDRGILRWDHEQY
TRBD2,TRBJ2-5,15,TRBV2,ASSEEAASGVGETQY
-,TRBJ1-5,12,TRBV7-9,ASSLGGASLAQH
TRBD1,TRBJ2-3,12,TRBV7-6,ASSKDRGQDTQY
-,TRBJ2-5,8,TRBV20-1,SAGDGNKH
-,TRBJ2-1,12,TRBV10-3,AIRGGGKYNEQF
-,TRBJ1-1,13,TRBV12-3/TRBV12-4,ASSARDTFNTEAF
-,TRBJ2-1,13,TRBV11-3,ASSLGGRRYNEQF
-,TRBJ2-6,13,TRBV7-2,ASTPGGAGANVLT
TRBD2,TRBJ2-1,13,TRBV7-6,ASSLQASGVGEQF
-,TRBJ2-7,10,TRBV28,ATRQQYYEQY
TRBD1,TRBJ2-3,12,TRBV5-1,ASSLAGTVDTQY
TRBD2,TRBJ2-4,13,TRBV3-1,ASSPAGLAKNIQY
TRBD2,TRBJ2-1,12,TRBV20-1,SANGGRLINEQF
TRBD1,TRBJ1-3,13,TRBV5-5,ASSLQGAAGNTIY
TRBD2,TRBJ2-1,14,TRBV19,ASNPRGTSGRNEQF
TRBD1,TRBJ2-7,12,TRBV29-1,SAGAGQGAYEQY
TRBD1,TRBJ1-1,13,TRBV12-3/TRBV12-4,ASSAGTGYNTEAF
TRBD1,TRBJ1-1,13,TRBV9,ASSPRDRANTEAF
-,TRBJ2-3,10,TRBV5-1,ASSLEEGTQY
TRBD2,TRBJ2-3,18,TRBV15,ATSGAKRHEREGSTDTQY
-,TRBJ2-1,11,TRBV12-3/TRBV12-4,ASSWGDYTRQF
-,TRBJ2-1,13,TRBV7-2,ASTLSGESYNEQF
-,TRBJ1-4,14,TRBV18,ASSPTPVSSNEKLF
-,TRBJ2-7,10,TRBV28,ASSRVGYEQY
-,TRBJ2-2,10,TRBV20-1,SALGQTGELF
-,TRBJ1-6,14,TRBV4-2,ASSPQGTRTDSPLH
-,TRBJ2-7,10,TRBV10-3,AISPAGDEQY
TRBD2,TRBJ2-7,13,TRBV18,ASSPFSGRAYEQY
-,TRBJ2-7,12,TRBV28,ASSFGTYLGEQY
-,TRBJ2-7,14,TRBV10-2,ASSEIWTGRAYEQY